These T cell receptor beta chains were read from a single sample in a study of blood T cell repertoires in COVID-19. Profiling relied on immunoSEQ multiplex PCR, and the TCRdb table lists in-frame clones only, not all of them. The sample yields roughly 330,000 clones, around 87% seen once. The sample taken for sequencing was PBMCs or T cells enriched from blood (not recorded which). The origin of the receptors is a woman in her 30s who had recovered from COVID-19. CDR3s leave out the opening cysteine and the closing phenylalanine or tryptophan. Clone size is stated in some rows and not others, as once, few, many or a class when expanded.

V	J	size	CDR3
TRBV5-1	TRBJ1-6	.	ASSLRSSYNSPLH
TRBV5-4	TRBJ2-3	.	ASSLGLAGAFGNADTQY
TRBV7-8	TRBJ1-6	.	ASSLEGSYSPLH
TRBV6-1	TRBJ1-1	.	ASSYWRGSGEAF
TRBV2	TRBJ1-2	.	ASTQSDRVSGYT
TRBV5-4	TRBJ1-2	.	ASSPGRGTYGYT
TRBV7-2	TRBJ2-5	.	ASSLGRLAAETQY
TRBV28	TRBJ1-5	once	ASIPQGGGNQPQH
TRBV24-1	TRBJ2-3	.	ATSDSGQRGDTQY
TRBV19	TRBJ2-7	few	ASSNEVYSEQY
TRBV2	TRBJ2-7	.	ASSERGGEQY
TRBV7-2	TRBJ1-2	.	ASSLNPGGSGGYT
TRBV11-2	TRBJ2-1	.	ASSLQGPGEQF
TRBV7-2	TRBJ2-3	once	ASSSLTGFSVDTQY
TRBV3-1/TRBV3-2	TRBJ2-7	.	ASSGGLEQY
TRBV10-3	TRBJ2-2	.	AISLLAGVDTGELF
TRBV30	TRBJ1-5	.	AWSPGSNQPQH
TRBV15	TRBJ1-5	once	ATSRGGLEQPQH
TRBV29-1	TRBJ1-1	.	SVARGRGTEAF
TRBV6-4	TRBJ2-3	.	ASSGTFADTQY
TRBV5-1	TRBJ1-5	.	ASSLTGGQPQH
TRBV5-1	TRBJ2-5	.	ASSSNDRAETQY
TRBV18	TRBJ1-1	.	ASSHGVDNTEAF
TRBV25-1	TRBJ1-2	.	ASSEGLGQGLDGYT
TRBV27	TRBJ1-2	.	ASSPRQGTNYGYT
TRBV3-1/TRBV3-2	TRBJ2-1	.	ASSPGLGDEQF
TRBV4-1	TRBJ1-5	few	ASSSTGQYSNQPQH
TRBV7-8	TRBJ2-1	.	ASSLTEGIYNEQF
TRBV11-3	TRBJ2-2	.	ASSKISVGELF
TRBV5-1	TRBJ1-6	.	ASSLALTESPLH
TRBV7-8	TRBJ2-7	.	ASSSGTSYEQY
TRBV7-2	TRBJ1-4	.	ASSLTGFNEKLF
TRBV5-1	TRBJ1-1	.	ASNQQGARNTEAF
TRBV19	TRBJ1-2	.	ASSPGDRGRNGYT
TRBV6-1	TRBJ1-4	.	ASSEVDSLNEKLF
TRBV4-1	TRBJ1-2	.	ASSQVVRRDGNRGPNYGYT
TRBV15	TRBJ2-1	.	ATSRTLHVAGGYEQF
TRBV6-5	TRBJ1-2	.	ASSFRDRTNYGYT
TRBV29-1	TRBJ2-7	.	SVGTGAKEQY
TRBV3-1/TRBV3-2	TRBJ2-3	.	ASSSGTSSDTQY
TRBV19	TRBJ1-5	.	ASNLFGGAGQPQH
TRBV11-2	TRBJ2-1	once	ASSLEGVPYNEQF
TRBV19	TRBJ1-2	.	ASSIGHIYNYGYT
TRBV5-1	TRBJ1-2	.	ASSLFIFPSSAENSYT
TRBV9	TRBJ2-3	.	ASSRTGSGTDTQY
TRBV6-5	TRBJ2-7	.	ASSYTDRPYEQY
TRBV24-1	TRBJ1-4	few	ATRGRTGTGTEKLF
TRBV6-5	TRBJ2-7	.	ASSYGRRAGYEQY
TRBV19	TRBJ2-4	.	ASRRDRGQGIQY
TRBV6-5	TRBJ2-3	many	ASSYWPGADTQY
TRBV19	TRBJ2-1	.	ASSIEAGRKYNEQF
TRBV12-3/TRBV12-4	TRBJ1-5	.	ASSFGGRQPQH
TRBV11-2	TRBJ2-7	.	ASSLSKEGEDEQY